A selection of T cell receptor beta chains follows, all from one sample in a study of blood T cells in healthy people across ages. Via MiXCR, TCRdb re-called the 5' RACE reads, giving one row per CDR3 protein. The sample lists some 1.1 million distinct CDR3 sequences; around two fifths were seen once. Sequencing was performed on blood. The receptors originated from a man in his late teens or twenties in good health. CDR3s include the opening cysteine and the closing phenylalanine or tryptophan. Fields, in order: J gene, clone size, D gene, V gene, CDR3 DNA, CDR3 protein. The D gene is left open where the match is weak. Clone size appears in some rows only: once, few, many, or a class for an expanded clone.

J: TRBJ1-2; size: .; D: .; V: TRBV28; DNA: TGTGCCAGCAGTTCTTGGGGCTACACCTTC; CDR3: CASSSWGYTF
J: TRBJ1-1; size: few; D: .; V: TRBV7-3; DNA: TGTGCCAGCAGCTTAGAAGGCGCTCCGGGTAGGGAAGCTTTCTTT; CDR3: CASSLEGAPGREAFF
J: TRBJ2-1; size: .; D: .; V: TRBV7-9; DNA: TGTGCCAGCAGCTTAGCAGCCGCCGATGAGCAGTTCTTC; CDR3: CASSLAAADEQFF
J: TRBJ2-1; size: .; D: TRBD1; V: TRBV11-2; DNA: TGTGCCAGCAGCTTAGTTGACAGGGGAAATGAGCAGTTCTTC; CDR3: CASSLVDRGNEQFF
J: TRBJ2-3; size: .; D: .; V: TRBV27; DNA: TGTGCCAGCGCCGAAGGGGCAGATACGCAGTATTTT; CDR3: CASAEGADTQYF
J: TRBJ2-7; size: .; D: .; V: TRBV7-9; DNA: TGTGCCAGCAGCTCAGGGGACAAAATCTACGAGCAGTACTTC; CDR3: CASSSGDKIYEQYF
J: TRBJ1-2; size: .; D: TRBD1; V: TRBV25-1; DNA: TGTGCCAGCAGTGTGGGGGACAGGGGTATGAGTAACTATGGCTACACCTTC; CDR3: CASSVGDRGMSNYGYTF
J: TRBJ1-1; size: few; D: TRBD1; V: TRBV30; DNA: TGTGCCTGGAGTCCTGGGACAGGGGCCCTGAACACTGAAGCTTTCTTT; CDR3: CAWSPGTGALNTEAFF
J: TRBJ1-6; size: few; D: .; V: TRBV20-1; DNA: TGCAGTGCTAGGATACCTGCCGAACAAACACCCCTCCACTTT; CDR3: CSARIPAEQTPLHF
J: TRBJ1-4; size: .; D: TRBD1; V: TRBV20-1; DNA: TGCAGTGCTTTTCATTTGTCCGGGACAGGGACTACTACCGGGGGTGAAAAACTGTTTTTT; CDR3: CSAFHLSGTGTTTGGEKLFF
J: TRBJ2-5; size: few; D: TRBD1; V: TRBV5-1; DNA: TGCGCCAGCAGCCCAGGGGGCTTCCCCCAAGAGACCCAGTACTTC; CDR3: CASSPGGFPQETQYF
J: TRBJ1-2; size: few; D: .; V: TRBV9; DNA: TGTGCCAGCAGATGGGGAGTCGGCTACACCTTC; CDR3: CASRWGVGYTF
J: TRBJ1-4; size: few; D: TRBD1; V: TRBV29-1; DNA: TGCAGCGCCTCACAGGGGATAAGTGAAAAACTGTTTTTT; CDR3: CSASQGISEKLFF
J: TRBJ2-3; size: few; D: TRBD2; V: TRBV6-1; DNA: TGTGCCAGCAGGGGGAGGGCTAGCACAGATACGCAGTATTTT; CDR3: CASRGRASTDTQYF
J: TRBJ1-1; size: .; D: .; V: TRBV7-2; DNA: TGTGCCAGCAGCCTTAATACCGTTGCGAACACTGAAGCTTTCTTT; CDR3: CASSLNTVANTEAFF
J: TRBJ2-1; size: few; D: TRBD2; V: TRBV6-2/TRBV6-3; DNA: TGTGCCAGCAGTCCTCCTAGCGGGGGCTCTGGGGGGAATGAGCAGTTCTTC; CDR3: CASSPPSGGSGGNEQFF
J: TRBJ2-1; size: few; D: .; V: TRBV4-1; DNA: TGCGCCAGTAGCCAAGGGACTCGAGGAGTTGAGCAGTTCTTC; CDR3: CASSQGTRGVEQFF
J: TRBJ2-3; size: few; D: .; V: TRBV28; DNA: TGTGCCAGCAGTTCGCCGACCCCAACGGATACGCAGTATTTT; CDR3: CASSSPTPTDTQYF
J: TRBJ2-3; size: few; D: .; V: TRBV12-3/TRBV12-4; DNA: TGTGCCAGCAGTTTCGTTCGAGCGGATACGCAGTATTTT; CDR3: CASSFVRADTQYF
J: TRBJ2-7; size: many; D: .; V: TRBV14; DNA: TGCGCCAGCAGCCAAGGGCACGAGCAGTACTTC; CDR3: CASSQGHEQYF
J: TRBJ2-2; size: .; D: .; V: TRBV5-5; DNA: TGTGCCAGCAGCCTAACACAGCCGAACGCCGGGGAGCTGTTTTTT; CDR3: CASSLTQPNAGELFF
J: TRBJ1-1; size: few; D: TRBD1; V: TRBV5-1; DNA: TGCGCCAGCAGCTTGATTGCGACAGGGGTAGGGAACACTGAAGCTTTCTTT; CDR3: CASSLIATGVGNTEAFF
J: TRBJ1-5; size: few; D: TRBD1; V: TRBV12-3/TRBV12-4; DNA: TGTGCCAGCAGCACAATTCTGACAGGGGGCGATCAGCCCCAGCATTTT; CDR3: CASSTILTGGDQPQHF
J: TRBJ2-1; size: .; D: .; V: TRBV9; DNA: TGTGCCAGCAGCCATCGGACTGTCTACAATGAGCAGTTCTTC; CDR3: CASSHRTVYNEQFF
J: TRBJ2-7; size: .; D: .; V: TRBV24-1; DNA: TGTGCCACCACCACAGCGCCCTACGAGCAGTACTTC; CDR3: CATTTAPYEQYF
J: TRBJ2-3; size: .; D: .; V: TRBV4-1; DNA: TGCGCCAGCAACCAAGAAGGACACAGGGTCGGAGATACGCAGTATTTT; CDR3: CASNQEGHRVGDTQYF
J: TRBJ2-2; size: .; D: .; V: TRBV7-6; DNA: TGTGCCAGCAGCTTAGGTCCAGAATTGAACACCGGGGAGCTGTTTTTT; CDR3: CASSLGPELNTGELFF
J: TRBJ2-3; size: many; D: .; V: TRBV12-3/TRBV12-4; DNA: TGTGCCACTTCGACAGCCGAGAATACGCAGTATTTT; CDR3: CATSTAENTQYF
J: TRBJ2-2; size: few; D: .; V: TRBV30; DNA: TGTGCCTGGAGTGTTGGGGGCACCGGGGAGCTGTTTTTT; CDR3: CAWSVGGTGELFF
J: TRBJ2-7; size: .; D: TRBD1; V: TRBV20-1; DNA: TGCAGTGCTACAAACAGGGGCTACGAGCAGTACTTC; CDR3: CSATNRGYEQYF
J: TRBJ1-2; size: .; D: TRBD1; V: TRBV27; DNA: TGTGCCAGCAGTGATCGACAGGGGTTCTATGGCTACACCTTC; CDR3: CASSDRQGFYGYTF
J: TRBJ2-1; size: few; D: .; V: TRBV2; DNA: TGTGCCAGCAGTGATGGGAGCCAGCCGTTACTGTTGTTCTTC; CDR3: CASSDGSQPLLLFF
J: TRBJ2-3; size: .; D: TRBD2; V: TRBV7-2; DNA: TGTGCCAGCAGCAAACTAGCGGGGGGGATACTCACTAGCACAGATACGCAGTATTTT; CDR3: CASSKLAGGILTSTDTQYF
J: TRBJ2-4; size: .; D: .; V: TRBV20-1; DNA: TGCAGTAAACATGGGGACCCCCCATACAATGAGCAGTACTTC; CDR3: CSKHGDPPYNEQYF
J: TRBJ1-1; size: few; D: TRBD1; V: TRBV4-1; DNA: TGCGCCAGCAGCCAGGGGACAGGGGGCGCGAGAACTGAAGCTTTCTTT; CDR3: CASSQGTGGARTEAFF
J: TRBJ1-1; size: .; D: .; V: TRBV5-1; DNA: TGCGCCAGCAGCCCCCGAGGGGGGGGCAATAGGGACACTGAAGCTTTCTTT; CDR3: CASSPRGGGNRDTEAFF
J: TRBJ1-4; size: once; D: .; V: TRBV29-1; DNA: TGCAGCGTTGAAGCTCGGGGGGAAGGGATCAAACTGTTTTTT; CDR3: CSVEARGEGIKLFF
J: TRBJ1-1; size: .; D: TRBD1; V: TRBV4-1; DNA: TGCGCCAGCAGCCAAGCGGGGACAGTGGCGAACACTGAAGCTTTCTTT; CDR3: CASSQAGTVANTEAFF